These T cell receptor beta chains were read from a single sample in a study of blood T cells in healthy people across ages. TCRdb passed the 5' RACE reads through MiXCR, listing each CDR3 protein once. Among around 1,500,000 distinct CDR3 sequences listed, 28% were seen once. The sample was blood. The receptors were sampled from a young woman in good health. The CDR3 runs from the conserved cysteine through the conserved F or W. Fields, in order: CDR3 DNA, CDR3 protein, V gene, clone size, J gene, D gene. A D gene is named only where the DNA matches it firmly. Where a row states a size, it is once, few, many or the class of an expanded clone; other rows omit it.

TGTGCCAGCAGCTCCGGACAGTATAACGAGCAGTACTTC CASSSGQYNEQYF TRBV7-2 few TRBJ2-7 -
TGTGCCAGCAGTGCGGTACAGGGGTTTGGAGTGAGAACTGAAGCTTTCTTT CASSAVQGFGVRTEAFF TRBV2 few TRBJ1-1 TRBD1
TGTGCCAGCAGTCGCGTCCGGGGGAGCTCCTACAATGAGCTGTTCTTC CASSRVRGSSYNELFF TRBV28 - TRBJ2-1 -
TGTGCCAGCAGGACCGGGACAGGTACCTACAATGAGCAGTACTTC CASRTGTGTYNEQYF TRBV12-3/TRBV12-4 few TRBJ2-7 TRBD1
TGCGCCAGCAGCTTGGGTAGGGCTAGCGGGATCGATGAGCAGTTCTTC CASSLGRASGIDEQFF TRBV5-1 - TRBJ2-1 TRBD2
TGTGCCACCAGCAGAGTTGAAGGCACTGAAGCTTTCTTT CATSRVEGTEAFF TRBV15 few TRBJ1-1 -
TGTGCCAGCAGCGTTCAACCGGCAGGGGGCTCGACTAATGAAAAACTGTTTTTT CASSVQPAGGSTNEKLFF TRBV9 few TRBJ1-4 TRBD1
TGTGCCAGCAGTCCTGGCGGGACTAGCGGAAAAGAGACCCAGTACTTC CASSPGGTSGKETQYF TRBV28 many TRBJ2-5 TRBD2
TGTGCCAGCAGCTTAGGCGACAGGGCCTGCAATGAGCAGTTCTTC CASSLGDRACNEQFF TRBV7-9 - TRBJ2-1 TRBD1
TGCAGCGTTGAAATCCCCGACAGGGCTTACGAGCAGTACTTC CSVEIPDRAYEQYF TRBV29-1 - TRBJ2-7 TRBD1
TGCAGTGCTAGGCCGGGACAGGGGATACACGAGCAGTACTTC CSARPGQGIHEQYF TRBV20-1 many TRBJ2-7 TRBD1
TGCAGCGCACACTGCGGGAGGAACAACGAGCAGTACTTC CSAHCGRNNEQYF TRBV29-1 - TRBJ2-7 TRBD2
TGTGCCATCACCGGTGTAGGGAGAGAGAGGATCAATGAGCAGTTCTTC CAITGVGRERINEQFF TRBV10-3 many TRBJ2-1 -
TGTGCCAGCAGCTTACTCCTGGACAGGGCGGTAGGAGGCTACACCTTC CASSLLLDRAVGGYTF TRBV7-9 few TRBJ1-2 TRBD1
TGCGCCAGCGGCCGGACGGGAGCAACTAATGAAAAACTGTTTTTT CASGRTGATNEKLFF TRBV4-1 - TRBJ1-4 -
TGCGCCAGCAGCCAAGGGGTAGTGGATGAGCAGTACTTC CASSQGVVDEQYF TRBV4-1 - TRBJ2-5 -
TGTGCCAGTACGGACCGAGCCTACAATGAGCAGTTCTTC CASTDRAYNEQFF TRBV5-1 many TRBJ2-1 -
TGTGCCAGCAGCAGACAGACAGGGAAATTTGGGAACATTCAGTACTTC CASSRQTGKFGNIQYF TRBV11-2 many TRBJ2-4 TRBD1
TGCGCCAGCAGCTTGGATGGGGGGAAGACCTACGAGCAGTACTTC CASSLDGGKTYEQYF TRBV5-1 many TRBJ2-7 -
TGTGCCAGCAGCAAAAGGGGTAGAGGGACACCCCTCCACTTT CASSKRGRGTPLHF TRBV21-1 - TRBJ1-6 -
TGTGCCAGCAGCCCAGGAGCGGGGCCAACCCAAGAGACCCAGTACTTC CASSPGAGPTQETQYF TRBV11-1 - TRBJ2-5 TRBD2
TGCAGCGTTGAAGACCGCGGACCCTGGACTAGCTTAAACAATGAGCAGTTCTTC CSVEDRGPWTSLNNEQFF TRBV29-1 many TRBJ2-1 TRBD2
TGTGCCAGCGGGACCGGGCAGTACTACAATGAGCAGTTCTTC CASGTGQYYNEQFF TRBV6-2/TRBV6-3 - TRBJ2-1 -
TGTGCCAGCAGCAAATGGGTCTACAATGAGCAGTTCTTC CASSKWVYNEQFF TRBV21-1 - TRBJ2-1 -
TGTGCCAGCAGCGTAGGGCAGACTGAAGCTTTCTTT CASSVGQTEAFF TRBV9 - TRBJ1-1 -
TGTGCCAGCAGCCCCCCAGGACAGGGTTTTTCCAGGGAGCTGTTTTTT CASSPPGQGFSRELFF TRBV5-5 - TRBJ2-2 TRBD1
TGTGCCAGCAGCTTAGCCTCGTCCATACCGGGCACAGATACGCAGTATTTT CASSLASSIPGTDTQYF TRBV7-8 - TRBJ2-3 -
TGCGCCAGCAGCTTGGGGACAGGGCAGGAAGCTTTCTTT CASSLGTGQEAFF TRBV5-1 - TRBJ1-1 TRBD1
TGTGCCAGCAGCTTGGGCAGGGGGGTGTATGAGCAGTTCTTC CASSLGRGVYEQFF TRBV5-8 few TRBJ2-1 -
TGTGCCAGCAGCTCCCATTACCAAGAGACCCAGTACTTC CASSSHYQETQYF TRBV5-5 - TRBJ2-5 -
TGTGCCAGCAGCTTGAATCGGCACACGAGCACAGATACGCAGTATTTT CASSLNRHTSTDTQYF TRBV7-8 many TRBJ2-3 -
TGTGCCAGCAGGGCTAGGGGGGAATACAATGAGCAGTACTTC CASRARGEYNEQYF TRBV7-9 - TRBJ2-7 -
TGTGCCATCAGTGGCCACGCGAAGGGCCAAGAGACCCAGTACTTC CAISGHAKGQETQYF TRBV10-3 - TRBJ2-5 -
TGTGCCAGCAGTTACACCCTGAATCAGCCCCAGCATTTT CASSYTLNQPQHF TRBV6-5 - TRBJ1-5 -
TGTGCCAGCAGCACACAGGGCTACGAGCCGTACTTC CASSTQGYEPYF TRBV6-5 - TRBJ2-5 -
TGTGCCAGCAGGCGTTCAGGGTGGGGCGGTGGAGCTTTCTTT CASRRSGWGGGAFF TRBV12-3/TRBV12-4 once TRBJ1-1 -
TGCAGCGCAAAGACAGGACCCCTCTATGGCTACACCTTC CSAKTGPLYGYTF TRBV29-1 many TRBJ1-2 -
TGTGCCAGCAGCTTCGCGGAATATAGCAATCAGCCCCAGCATTTT CASSFAEYSNQPQHF TRBV5-5 - TRBJ1-5 -
TGTGCCAGCAGCCCCGAACCGGAGAACACCGGGGAGCTGTTTTTT CASSPEPENTGELFF TRBV11-2 - TRBJ2-2 -
TGCGCCGGCAGCCAGGGGACAGGGCTGGGCAATGAGCAGTTCTTC CAGSQGTGLGNEQFF TRBV5-1 - TRBJ2-1 TRBD1
TGTGCCAACAGCCCGGGACGGGCCTACGAGCAGTACTTC CANSPGRAYEQYF TRBV3-1 once TRBJ2-7 -
TGTGCCAGCAGCGTAGAGCCGGGCGGCTCCTACGAGCAGTACTTC CASSVEPGGSYEQYF TRBV9 many TRBJ2-7 -